This T cell receptor (beta chain) was obtained from a study of blood T cell repertoires in COVID-19 (dated by TCRdb to the early 2020s). Study-level background: Samples covering the acute and convalescent phases of COVID-19 were provided by collaborators in the United States, Italy and Spain. The material from the prospective study consisted of cDNA or gDNA derived from T cells, B-cell-depleted T cells, or PBMCs. The dataset comprised deeply sampled blood TCRbeta repertoires from subjects exposed to, actively infected with, or recovered from COVID-19. HLA class I and class II types, where available, came from metadata supplied by the sample provider rather than from assay-based typing. The repertoires were made available in a free public database intended to serve as a resource for research on the immune response to SARS-CoV-2. The samples were drawn from the first 160 participants of the ongoing ImmuneRACE study and from over a thousand subjects provided by 6 global collaborators. The sample metadata nearly always contained a de-identified subject ID, COVID-19 status, age in years and sex.

Each collaborating institution followed its own protocols to collect whole blood in K2EDTA tubes. For TCRbeta analysis, collaborators shipped samples in one of three forms: frozen whole blood, isolated PBMCs, or DNA extracted from either of those sample types. Trimming removed 4 bases from V and 3 bases from J, leaving 15 bases between the germline ends. CDR1 and CDR2, per the germline V gene, are LGHNA and YSLEER. The CDR3 spans 15 residues, from the cysteine through the phenylalanine. Of all the DNA, just the CDR3 is kept, 45 bases in frame from base 1. TCRbeta CDR3 regions were amplified from genomic DNA by means of the immunoSEQ Assay, a bias-controlled multiplex PCR. Regarding the original processing steps: The number of nucleated cells in each sample was estimated from the amplification of reference gene primers within the assay. To quantify the absolute abundance of each unique TCRbeta CDR3 rearrangement, sequence reads were collapsed and filtered. For each sample, productive Simpson clonality was calculated as the square root of Simpson's diversity index across productive rearrangements. As stored in TCRdb, this immuneACCESS dataset retains in-frame rearrangements with V and J assigned. A fraction of the clones does not appear; measured against another copy, unresolved V genes explain less than half of the discrepancy, and the remainder lacks a known reason. V and J calls and clone size come straight from that table; D and trimming were deduced from the DNA. This sample holds 65,000 to 95,000 clones; 75% to 90% were observed only once. The ten biggest clones cover roughly 12% of the sample.

In regard to this clone: Its target antigen remains unknown. One base away there is no much larger clone; base qualities are not given.

Summary of the overall study and its limitations: Clinical and demographic metadata were provided uncurated, with the amount varying by source and participant.

This TCR derives from a man between 65 and 85 years old with active or convalescent COVID-19. Material: peripheral blood. The chain employs TRBV4-3 and TRBJ2-5, and perhaps TRBD1 as D gene, on 5 matching bases. In nucleotide form, the sequence is TGCGCCAGCAGCCGGAATTGGGCAGGGAAAGAGACCCAGTACTTC. Its protein product is CASSRNWAGKETQYF.